This T cell receptor beta chain originates from a study of PD-L1 blockade in urothelial cancer. Assay: immunoSEQ multiplex PCR; the TCRdb copy retains only in-frame clones and omits some. This table holds roughly 52,000 clones, about 80% found once. The study, taken as a whole, reports: Pretreatment blood TCR clonality under the median forecast improved survival.

Time point meaning: pretreatment peripheral blood. A remark on this clone: Its antigen is not identified.

Unmatched junction bases numbered 8, after V lost 3 bases and J lost 1 base. The V gene's germline CDR1 is KGHSH and CDR2 LQKENI. The CDR3 has 16 residues. The chain joins TRBV18 to TRBJ2-5, with 7 bases lining up with TRBD1. Sequencing used PBMCs, obtained around atezolizumab (anti-PD-L1) treatment. The TCR was taken from a man aged 50-59 years with urothelial cancer. This chain's CDR3 is CASSPVTGVGQETQYF. In DNA, the CDR3 is TGTGCCAGCTCACCCGTTACAGGGGTCGGCCAAGAGACCCAGTACTTC.